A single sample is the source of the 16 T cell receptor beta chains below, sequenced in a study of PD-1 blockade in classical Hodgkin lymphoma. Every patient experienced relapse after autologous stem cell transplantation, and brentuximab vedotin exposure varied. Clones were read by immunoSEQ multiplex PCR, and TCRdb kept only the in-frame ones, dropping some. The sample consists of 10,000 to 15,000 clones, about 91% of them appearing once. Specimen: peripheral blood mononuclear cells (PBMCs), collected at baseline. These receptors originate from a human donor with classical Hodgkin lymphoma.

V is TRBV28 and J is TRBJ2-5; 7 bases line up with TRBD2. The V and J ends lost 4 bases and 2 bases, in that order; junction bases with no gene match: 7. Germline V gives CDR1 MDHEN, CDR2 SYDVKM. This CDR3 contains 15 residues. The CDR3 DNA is TGTGCCAGCAGTTCACCGGGACTATCTCAAGAGACCCAGTACTTC. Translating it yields CASSSPGLSQETQYF.

This CDR3 is CASGLGKAYEQYF. The CDR3, as DNA: TGTGCTAGTGGTTTGGGGAAGGCCTACGAGCAGTACTTC. The gene calls are TRBV12-5 and TRBJ2-7; D remains unclear. The CDR3 runs 13 residues. Germline loops: CDR1 LGHNT, CDR2 FRNRAP. Deletions cut 1 base from V and 2 bases from J, with 6 bases between.

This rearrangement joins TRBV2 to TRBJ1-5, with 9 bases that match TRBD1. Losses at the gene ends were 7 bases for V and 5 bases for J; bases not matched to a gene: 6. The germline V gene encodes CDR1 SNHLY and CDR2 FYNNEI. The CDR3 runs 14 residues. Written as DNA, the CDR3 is TGTGCCAGCACCACCAGGACAGGGGATCAGCCCCAGCATTTT. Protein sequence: CASTTRTGDQPQHF.

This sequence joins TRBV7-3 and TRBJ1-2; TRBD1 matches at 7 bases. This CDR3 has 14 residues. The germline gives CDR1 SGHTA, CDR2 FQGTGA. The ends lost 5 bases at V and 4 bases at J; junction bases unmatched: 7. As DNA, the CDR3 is TGTGCCAGCAGCGAAGACTGGGACAGCTATGGCTACACCTTC. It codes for CASSEDWDSYGYTF.

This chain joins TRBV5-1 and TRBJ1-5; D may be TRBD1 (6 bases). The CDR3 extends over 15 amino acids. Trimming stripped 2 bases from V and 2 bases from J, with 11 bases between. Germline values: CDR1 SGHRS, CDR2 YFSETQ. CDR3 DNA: TGCGCCAGCAGCTTAACAGGGCCCGGCAATCAGCCCCAGCATTTT. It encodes CASSLTGPGNQPQHF.

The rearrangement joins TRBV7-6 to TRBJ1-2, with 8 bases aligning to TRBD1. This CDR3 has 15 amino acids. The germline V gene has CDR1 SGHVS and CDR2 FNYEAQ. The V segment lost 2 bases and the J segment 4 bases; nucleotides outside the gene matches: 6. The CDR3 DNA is TGTGCCAGCAGCTTAAGTCGGACAGGGTTCTATGGCTACACCTTC. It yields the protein CASSLSRTGFYGYTF.

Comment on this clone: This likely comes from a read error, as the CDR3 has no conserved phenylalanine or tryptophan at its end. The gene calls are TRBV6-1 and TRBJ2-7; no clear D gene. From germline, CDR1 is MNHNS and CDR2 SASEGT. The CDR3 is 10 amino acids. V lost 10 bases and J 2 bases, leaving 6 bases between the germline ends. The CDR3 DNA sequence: TGTGCCACAACAACCTACGAGCAGTACCTC. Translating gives CATTTYEQYL.

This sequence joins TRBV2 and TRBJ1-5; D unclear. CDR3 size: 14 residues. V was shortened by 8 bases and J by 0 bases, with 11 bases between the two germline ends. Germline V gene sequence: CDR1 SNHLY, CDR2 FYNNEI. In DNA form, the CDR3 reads TGTGCCAGCTTATCTCCACATAGCAATCAGCCCCAGCATTTT. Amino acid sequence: CASLSPHSNQPQHF. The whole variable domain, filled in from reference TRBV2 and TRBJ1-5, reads EPEVTQTPSHQVTQMGQEVILRCVPISNHLYFYWYRQILGQKVEFLVSFYNNEISEKSEIFDDQFSVERPDGSNFTLKIRSTKLEDSAMYFCASLSPHSNQPQHFGDGTRLSIL.

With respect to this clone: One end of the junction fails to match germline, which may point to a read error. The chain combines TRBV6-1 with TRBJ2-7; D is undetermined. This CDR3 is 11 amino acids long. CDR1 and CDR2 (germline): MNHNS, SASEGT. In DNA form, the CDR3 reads TGTGCCAGCAGTCAAGCGAACGAGCAGTACTTC. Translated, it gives CASSQANEQYF.

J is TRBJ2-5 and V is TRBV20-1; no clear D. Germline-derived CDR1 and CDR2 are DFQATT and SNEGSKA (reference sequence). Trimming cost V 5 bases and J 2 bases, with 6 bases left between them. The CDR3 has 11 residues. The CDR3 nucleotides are TGCAGTGCTGGTGAGCAAGAGACCCAGTACTTC. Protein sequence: CSAGEQETQYF.

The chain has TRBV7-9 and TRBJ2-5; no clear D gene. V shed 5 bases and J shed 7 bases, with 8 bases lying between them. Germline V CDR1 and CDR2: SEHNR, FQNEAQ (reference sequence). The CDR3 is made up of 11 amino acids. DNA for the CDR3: TGTGCCAGCAGCCCACCGGGGACCCAGTACTTC. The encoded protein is CASSPPGTQYF.

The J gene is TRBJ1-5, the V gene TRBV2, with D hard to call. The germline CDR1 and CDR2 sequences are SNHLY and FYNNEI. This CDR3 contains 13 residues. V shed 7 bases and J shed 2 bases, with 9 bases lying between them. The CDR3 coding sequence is TGTGCCAGCACTGCGGCAGGCAATCAGCCCCAGCATTTT. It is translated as CASTAAGNQPQHF.

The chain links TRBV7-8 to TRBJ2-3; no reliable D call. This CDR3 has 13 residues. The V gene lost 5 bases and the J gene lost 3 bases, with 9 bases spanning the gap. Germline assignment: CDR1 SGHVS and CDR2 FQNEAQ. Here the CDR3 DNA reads TGTGCCAGCAGCCATTCGACAACAGATACGCAGTATTTT. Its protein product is CASSHSTTDTQYF.

CDR3 loop: CASSSTGTGGSYEQYF. The CDR3 coding sequence is TGCGCCAGCAGTTCAACCGGGACAGGGGGTTCCTACGAGCAGTACTTC. V usage is TRBV5-1 and J usage is TRBJ2-7, with 11 bases matching TRBD1. The V segment lost 5 bases and the J segment 1 base; nucleotides outside the gene matches: 8. In germline, CDR1 is SGHRS, CDR2 YFSETQ. The CDR3 is 16 residues long.

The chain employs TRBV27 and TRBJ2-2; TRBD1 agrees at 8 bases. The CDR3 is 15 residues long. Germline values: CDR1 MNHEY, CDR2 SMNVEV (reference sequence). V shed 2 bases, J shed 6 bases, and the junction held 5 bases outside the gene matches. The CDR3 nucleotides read TGTGCCAGCAGTTTAGGACAGGGTTGGGCCGGGGAGCTGTTTTTT. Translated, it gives CASSLGQGWAGELFF.

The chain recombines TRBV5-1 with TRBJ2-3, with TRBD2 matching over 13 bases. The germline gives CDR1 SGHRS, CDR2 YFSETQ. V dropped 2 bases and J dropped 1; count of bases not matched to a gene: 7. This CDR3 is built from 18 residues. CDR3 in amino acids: CASSFRTSGGVGTDTQYF. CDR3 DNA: TGCGCCAGCAGCTTTAGGACTAGCGGGGGCGTCGGCACAGATACGCAGTATTTT.